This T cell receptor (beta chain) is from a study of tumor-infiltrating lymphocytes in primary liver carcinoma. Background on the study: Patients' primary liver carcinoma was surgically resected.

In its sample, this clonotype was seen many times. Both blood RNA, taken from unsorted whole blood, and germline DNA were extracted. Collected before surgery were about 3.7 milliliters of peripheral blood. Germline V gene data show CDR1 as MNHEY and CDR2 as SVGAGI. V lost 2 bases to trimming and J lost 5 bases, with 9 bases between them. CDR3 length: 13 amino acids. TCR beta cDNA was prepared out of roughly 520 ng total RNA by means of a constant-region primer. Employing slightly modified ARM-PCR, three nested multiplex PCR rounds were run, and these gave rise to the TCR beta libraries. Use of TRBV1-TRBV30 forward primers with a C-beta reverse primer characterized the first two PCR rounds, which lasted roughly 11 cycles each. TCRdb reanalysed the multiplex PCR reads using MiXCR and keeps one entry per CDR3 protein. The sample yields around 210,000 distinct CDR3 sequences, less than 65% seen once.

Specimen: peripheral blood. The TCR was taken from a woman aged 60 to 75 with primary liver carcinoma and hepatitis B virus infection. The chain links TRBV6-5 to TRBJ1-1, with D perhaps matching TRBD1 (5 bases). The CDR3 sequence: CASSYGGGTEAFF. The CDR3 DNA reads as TGTGCCAGCAGTTACGGGGGGGGGACTGAAGCTTTCTTT.